These T cell receptor beta chains were read from a single sample in a study of blood T cells in healthy people across ages. TCRdb recomputed calls from the 5' RACE reads with MiXCR, one row per CDR3 protein. The data show under 2 million distinct CDR3 sequences, with about 31% seen just once and about 11% held by the top ten. The sequenced sample consisted of blood. The receptors were sampled from a woman aged 30 to 39 in good health. CDR3s include the opening cysteine and the closing phenylalanine or tryptophan. The D gene is left open where the match is weak. Size tells how often a clone was seen (once, few, many) or the class of an expanded clone, and some rows leave it out.

J gene: TRBJ1-5
clone size: -
D gene: -
V gene: TRBV9
CDR3 DNA: TGTGCCAGCAGCGCCCTAGACTCGGGTGAGCCCCAGCATTTT
CDR3 protein: CASSALDSGEPQHF

J gene: TRBJ2-1
clone size: -
D gene: -
V gene: TRBV4-1
CDR3 DNA: TGCGCCAGCAGCCAAGATAGGTTTGGGATTGAGCAGTTATTC
CDR3 protein: CASSQDRFGIEQLF

J gene: TRBJ1-5
clone size: few
D gene: -
V gene: TRBV5-1
CDR3 DNA: TGCGCCAGCAGCCCGTCGGCGGATAGCAATCAGCCCCAGCATTTT
CDR3 protein: CASSPSADSNQPQHF

J gene: TRBJ1-4
clone size: few
D gene: -
V gene: TRBV9
CDR3 DNA: TGTGCCAGCAGCGTCGGGGTAGGGAATGAAAAACTGTTTTTT
CDR3 protein: CASSVGVGNEKLFF

J gene: TRBJ2-2
clone size: few
D gene: TRBD1
V gene: TRBV4-2
CDR3 DNA: TGTGCCAGCAGCCAGGGACAGATTTACACCGGGGAGCTGTTTTTT
CDR3 protein: CASSQGQIYTGELFF

J gene: TRBJ2-3
clone size: -
D gene: TRBD2
V gene: TRBV29-1
CDR3 DNA: TGCAGCGTTGAAAAAGGAGCGGGGGCCCGATCGCCTAGCACAGATACGCAGTATTTT
CDR3 protein: CSVEKGAGARSPSTDTQYF

J gene: TRBJ2-1
clone size: few
D gene: -
V gene: TRBV5-1
CDR3 DNA: TGCGCCAGCAGCCCCTGGTGGCGCAGCTCCTACAATGAGCAGTTCTTC
CDR3 protein: CASSPWWRSSYNEQFF

J gene: TRBJ2-7
clone size: many
D gene: TRBD1
V gene: TRBV12-3/TRBV12-4
CDR3 DNA: TGTGCCAGCAGTAAGGCCGGGACAGGGAACTACGAGCAGTACTTC
CDR3 protein: CASSKAGTGNYEQYF

J gene: TRBJ1-2
clone size: few
D gene: -
V gene: TRBV6-2/TRBV6-3
CDR3 DNA: TGTGCCAGCAGTTACTCGCCAAGGATCTATGGCTACACCTTC
CDR3 protein: CASSYSPRIYGYTF

J gene: TRBJ2-7
clone size: few
D gene: -
V gene: TRBV18
CDR3 DNA: TGTGCCGGCTCACCGACGGCAGGGGCCTACGAGCAGTACTTC
CDR3 protein: CAGSPTAGAYEQYF

J gene: TRBJ2-7
clone size: -
D gene: -
V gene: TRBV6-2/TRBV6-3
CDR3 DNA: TGTGCCAGCAGTTCAACGGGGGCTTCATACTACGAGCAGTACTTC
CDR3 protein: CASSSTGASYYEQYF

J gene: TRBJ2-7
clone size: -
D gene: -
V gene: TRBV10-2
CDR3 DNA: TGTGGCAGCAGTGTTATTGGGGACGAGCAGTACTTC
CDR3 protein: CGSSVIGDEQYF